These 31 T cell receptor beta chains originate from one sample sequenced in a study of T cells in Graves' hyperthyroidism and ophthalmopathy. Template material for amplifying TCR beta CDR3 regions consisted of RNA transcripts. Researchers ran a first-round RT-PCR on the TCR CDR3 using the HTBI primer set. MiXCR was run by TCRdb on the multiplex PCR reads, yielding one entry per CDR3 protein. The sample contains around 760,000 distinct CDR3 sequences, over 35% of which appear only once. Sequenced material: blood. The receptors were gathered from a woman aged 40 to 55 with Graves' hyperthyroidism.

A few counts support this clonotype. The chain carries TRBV20-1 and TRBJ2-7; D unclear. V was pared by 2 bases and J by 2 bases, with 16 bases between. The length of the CDR3 is 15 residues. Germline V gives CDR1 DFQATT, CDR2 SNEGSKA (reference sequence). DNA for the CDR3: TGCAGTGCTAGACGGAATAGTGAGCGAACCTACGAGCAGTACTTC. Translating it yields CSARRNSERTYEQYF.

This rearrangement joins TRBV19 to TRBJ1-3; D might be TRBD1 (5 bases). Per the germline V gene, CDR1 is LNHDA and CDR2 is SQIVND (reference sequence). Trimming removed 5 bases from V and 4 bases from J, with 18 bases in between. This CDR3 has 16 residues. The CDR3 bases are TGTGCCAGTAGTGTACAAGGGGACGGATCCGGAAACACCATATATTTT. This encodes CASSVQGDGSGNTIYF.

The chain employs TRBV7-9 and TRBJ2-7; 11 nucleotides align to TRBD2. This CDR3 spans 16 amino acids. Germline CDR1 is SEHNR and CDR2 is FQNEAQ (reference sequence). Losses at the gene ends were 4 bases for V and 5 bases for J; bases not matched to a gene: 10. The DNA of the CDR3 is TGTGCCAGCAGCTCGACTAGCGGGACCCACGACGACGAGCAGTACTTC. Encoded protein: CASSSTSGTHDDEQYF.

This clonotype was recorded at least ten times. The chain recombines TRBV4-3 with TRBJ2-7; 11 nucleotides match TRBD2. The trim removed 2 bases at V and 4 bases at J, leaving 1 base unmatched. The CDR3 is 14 residues long. Per the germline V gene, CDR1 is LGHNA and CDR2 is YSLEER. DNA for the CDR3: TGCGCCAGCAGCCAACTAGCGGGAGGTTACGAGCAGTACTTC. Encoded protein: CASSQLAGGYEQYF.

V usage is TRBV20-1 and J usage is TRBJ1-5, with TRBD1 identical over 7 bases. The CDR3 is made up of 13 amino acids. Germline values: CDR1 DFQATT, CDR2 SNEGSKA (reference sequence). The DNA of the CDR3 is TGCAGCCGATCGGGACAGAGCAATCAGCCCCAGCATTTT. This translates into CSRSGQSNQPQHF.

In its sample, this clonotype was seen a few times. The rearrangement uses TRBV5-4 and TRBJ2-7; weak D call: TRBD1 (6 bases). The CDR3 extends over 13 amino acids. With 2 bases removed from V and 5 bases from J, the gap between germline ends came to 11 bases. Germline V CDR1 and CDR2: SGHNT, YYREEE (reference sequence). CDR3 nucleotides: TGTGCCAGCAGCTTTGATGCAGGGGACGAGCAGTACTTC. It yields the protein CASSFDAGDEQYF.

The rearrangement uses TRBV7-2 and TRBJ1-3; no reliable D call. This CDR3 contains 15 residues. Trimming shortened V by 4 bases and J by 0 bases, and 10 bases separated the two germline ends. Germline V lookup: CDR1 SGHTA, CDR2 FQGNSA. The CDR3: CASSSIRSSGNTIYF. In DNA, the CDR3 is TGTGCCAGCAGCTCAATCAGGAGCTCTGGAAACACCATATATTTT.

This clonotype was picked up a small number of times. The genes are TRBV13 and TRBJ2-7, with TRBD1 as a possible D gene (7 bases). V was clipped by 2 bases and J by 1 base, with 12 bases between them. Germline assignment: CDR1 PRHDT and CDR2 FYEKMQ (reference sequence). The CDR3 contains 15 residues. The CDR3 sequence is CASSLQGDWSYEQYF. The CDR3 bases are TGTGCCAGCAGCTTACAGGGGGACTGGTCCTACGAGCAGTACTTC.

The rearrangement links TRBV10-3 to TRBJ2-6, with unresolved D. CDR1 and CDR2 from the germline V gene are ENHRY and SYGVKD. This CDR3 spans 16 amino acids. Deletions cut 10 bases from V and 0 bases from J, with 16 bases between. Here the CDR3 reads CATARATVSGANVLTF. CDR3 nucleotides: TGTGCCACCGCCCGAGCTACAGTCTCTGGGGCCAACGTCCTGACTTTC.

This chain connects TRBV10-3 to TRBJ2-2, with TRBD1 as a possible D gene (5 bases). The CDR3 is made up of 11 amino acids. Germline lookup yields CDR1 ENHRY and CDR2 SYGVKD. DNA for the CDR3: TGTGTCCCCCAGGGAACCGGGGAGCTGTTTTTT. This translates into CVPQGTGELFF.

This clonotype came up once. The chain couples TRBV20-1 to TRBJ1-4, with TRBD1 identical over 7 bases. The junction had 9 bases not matched to a gene; V was cut back by 6 bases and J by 5 bases. The length of the CDR3 is 14 residues. CDR1 is DFQATT and CDR2 is SNEGSKA in the germline V gene (reference sequence). The chain's CDR3 is CSALAGQQNEKLFF. As DNA, the CDR3 is TGCAGTGCCTTAGCGGGACAGCAGAATGAAAAACTGTTTTTT.

The J gene is TRBJ1-2, the V gene TRBV29-1; weak D call: TRBD1 (5 bases). The germline CDR1 and CDR2 sequences are SQVTM and ANQGSEA. Trimming stripped 4 bases from V and 3 bases from J, with 9 bases between. The CDR3 covers 12 residues. The chain's CDR3 is CSVGDEYYGYTF. The CDR3 DNA sequence: TGCAGCGTTGGGGACGAGTACTATGGCTACACCTTC.

The genes are TRBV7-2 and TRBJ2-3; possible D gene TRBD2, 6 bases. CDR3 length equals 14 residues. CDR1 is SGHTA and CDR2 is FQGNSA in the germline V gene. V shed 5 bases and J shed 1 base, with 10 bases lying between them. CDR3: CASSPGLRTDTQYF. The CDR3 DNA reads as TGTGCCAGCAGCCCCGGACTACGCACAGATACGCAGTATTTT.

This clonotype was detected many times. V and J are TRBV6-2 or TRBV6-3 and TRBJ1-5; D remains unclear. CDR1 is MNHEY, CDR2 SVGEGT, per germline. The CDR3 is 12 residues long. The V gene lost 4 bases and the J gene lost 9 bases, with 10 bases spanning the gap. The CDR3 DNA sequence: TGTGCCAGCAGTTCATTACGGCCGCCCCAGCATTTT. Translation gives CASSSLRPPQHF.

The V gene is TRBV24-1, the J gene TRBJ1-1; 8 nucleotides agree with TRBD1. V shed 7 bases and J 3 bases; nucleotides not matched to a gene: 6. The CDR3 consists of 14 residues. CDR1 is KGHDR and CDR2 is SFDVKD in the germline V gene. The CDR3 loop reads CATRQGAQDTEAFF. In DNA, the CDR3 is TGTGCCACCAGGCAGGGGGCTCAAGACACTGAAGCTTTCTTT.

This clonotype was seen at least ten times. The J gene is TRBJ2-2, the V gene TRBV20-1; D possibly corresponds to TRBD2 (5 bases). The length of the CDR3 is 14 residues. V was cut by 1 base and J by 7 bases, with 13 bases left in between. Germline V gene lookup returns CDR1 DFQATT and CDR2 SNEGSKA (reference sequence). The CDR3 sequence is CSARGGSASGELFF. CDR3 DNA sequence: TGCAGTGCTAGAGGAGGGAGCGCGAGCGGGGAGCTGTTTTTT.

V is TRBV30 and J is TRBJ2-7, with 7 bases fitting TRBD2. The CDR3 is made up of 13 amino acids. The trim removed 2 bases at V and 3 bases at J, leaving 4 bases unmatched. Germline V gives CDR1 GTSNPN, CDR2 SVGIG (reference sequence). DNA for the CDR3: TGTGCCTGGAGTACGGTAGCGGGCTACGAGCAGTACTTC. Translating it yields CAWSTVAGYEQYF. Combining the CDR3 with reference TRBV30 and TRBJ2-7 gives the whole variable domain SQTIHQWPATLVQPVGSPLSLECTVEGTSNPNLYWYRQAAGRGLQLLFYSVGIGQISSEVPQNLSASRPQDRQFILSSKKLLLSDSGFYLCAWSTVAGYEQYFGPGTRLTVT.

Many counts were recorded for this clonotype. The chain combines TRBV7-2 with TRBJ1-1; maybe TRBD1 (6 bases). Trimming removed 8 bases at V and 3 bases at J, with 13 bases between. Germline V lookup: CDR1 SGHTA, CDR2 FQGNSA. CDR3 length: 13 amino acids. DNA for the CDR3: TGTGCCAGCCTCGATAGGGGGTACACTGAAGCTTTCTTT. Residues: CASLDRGYTEAFF.

This sequence joins TRBV6-2 or TRBV6-3 and TRBJ1-3; unclear D gene. V gave up 4 bases and J gave up 0 bases, with 19 bases separating them. The germline gives CDR1 MNHEY, CDR2 SVGEGT. This CDR3 is 18 amino acids long. The CDR3 here is CASSSHHVDGSSGNTIYF. The CDR3 bases are TGTGCCAGCAGTTCACACCATGTCGACGGGAGCTCTGGAAACACCATATATTTT.

This clonotype occurred many times. The V and J genes are TRBV19 and TRBJ1-2; D uncertain. V was pared by 7 bases and J by 4 bases, with 19 bases between. In germline, CDR1 is LNHDA, CDR2 SQIVND (reference sequence). The CDR3 sequence is 15 residues long. The CDR3 protein is CASTSGERAGYGYTF. DNA of the CDR3: TGTGCCAGTACCTCCGGAGAGAGAGCGGGCTATGGCTACACCTTC. Full variable domain (missing parts from reference TRBV19 and TRBJ1-2): DGGITQSPKYLFRKEGQNVTLSCEQNLNHDAMYWYRQDPGQGLRLIYYSQIVNDFQKGDIAEGYSVSREKKESFPLTVTSAQKNPTAFYLCASTSGERAGYGYTFGSGTRLTVV.

With respect to this clonotype: With a much larger clone just one base away, this may be a read error. The V call is TRBV29-1, the J call TRBJ2-2, with D possibly TRBD2 on 6 matching bases. The germline V gene has CDR1 SQVTM and CDR2 ANQGSEA. The CDR3 length is 14 residues. The CDR3: CSIRTDSTTGGLFF. CDR3 DNA sequence: TGCAGCATCCGGACCGATTCGACCACCGGGGGGCTGTTTTTT.

The chain employs TRBV10-3 and TRBJ2-2, with 12 nucleotides matching TRBD2. V trimming: 0 bases; J trimming: 1 base; junction bases outside the gene matches: 6. CDR3 length: 19 amino acids. CDR1 is ENHRY, CDR2 SYGVKD, per germline. The DNA of the CDR3 is TGTGCCATCAGTGAGTCTACTAGCGGGAGGCCACTGAACACCGGGGAGCTGTTTTTT. Translating gives CAISESTSGRPLNTGELFF.

This clonotype was recorded once. Relative to the germline gene, one junction end is altered; a read error may explain this. The genes are TRBV12-3 or TRBV12-4 and TRBJ1-3; D is perhaps TRBD1 (6 bases). This CDR3 is built from 11 residues. CDR3 DNA sequence: TGTGCCAGCAGCGGACAGAACACCACATATTTT. Translation: CASSGQNTTYF.

The V gene is TRBV9, the J gene TRBJ1-2, with D hard to call. Trimming left V 4 bases short and J 0 bases short, with 10 bases between. Germline lookup yields CDR1 SGDLS and CDR2 YYNGEE. CDR3 length: 14 residues. The CDR3, as DNA: TGTGCCAGCAGCCCTCGGGGAGCTAACTATGGCTACACCTTC. Translating it yields CASSPRGANYGYTF.

The table lists this clonotype with many counts. The chain is built from TRBV7-2 and TRBJ2-2; D possibly uses TRBD1 or TRBD2 (5 bases each). With 8 bases removed from V and 0 bases from J, the gap between germline ends came to 10 bases. The CDR3 consists of 14 residues. Germline CDR1 SGHTA, CDR2 FQGNSA. DNA for the CDR3: TGTGCCAGCCGGGACGCCTCGAACACCGGGGAGCTGTTTTTT. It yields the protein CASRDASNTGELFF. Drawing the rest from reference TRBV7-2 and TRBJ2-2, the complete variable domain is GAGVSQSPSNKVTEKGKDVELRCDPISGHTALYWYRQSLGQGLEFLIYFQGNSAPDKSGLPSDRFSAERTGGSVSTLTIQRTQQEDSAVYLCASRDASNTGELFFGEGSRLTVL.

This clonotype occurred many times. The chain links TRBV7-2 to TRBJ1-2; D gene unclear. V was trimmed by 4 bases and J by 4 bases, leaving 16 bases between them. CDR3 length: 15 residues. The germline gives CDR1 SGHTA, CDR2 FQGNSA. The CDR3 here is CASSSTTSAIYGYTF. The CDR3 DNA reads TGTGCCAGCAGCTCGACCACCTCAGCCATCTATGGCTACACCTTC.

V gene TRBV6-5 combines with J gene TRBJ1-2, with 10 nucleotides matching TRBD1. CDR1 is MNHEY, CDR2 SVGAGI, per germline. The CDR3 runs 16 residues. V trimming: 2 bases; J trimming: 8 bases; junction bases outside the gene matches: 11. CDR3 residues: CASSYERDRGGCGYTF. In DNA form, the CDR3 reads TGTGCCAGCAGTTACGAACGGGACAGGGGAGGATGCGGCTACACCTTC.

This clonotype was observed once. The chain couples TRBV7-9 to TRBJ2-6; TRBD1 or TRBD2 may be the D gene (7 bases each). The germline V gene encodes CDR1 SEHNR and CDR2 FQNEAQ (reference sequence). This CDR3 has 14 amino acids. The V end lost 5 bases, the J end lost 8 bases, and 13 bases lay between the germline ends. In DNA form, the CDR3 reads TGTGCCAGCAGCCTACAGGGGACTACCAACGTCCTGACTTTC. This encodes CASSLQGTTNVLTF.

The rearrangement links TRBV7-2 to TRBJ2-2, with a tentative D call TRBD1 (6 bases). The V end was cut by 5 bases, the J end by 0 bases, with 13 bases between. The CDR3 runs to 16 residues. Germline lookup yields CDR1 SGHTA and CDR2 FQGNSA. The chain's CDR3 is CASSQRTAANTGELFF. The CDR3 coding sequence is TGTGCCAGCAGCCAGAGGACAGCAGCGAACACCGGGGAGCTGTTTTTT.

Of note for this clonotype: With a much larger clone just one base away, this may be a read error. The J gene is TRBJ2-5, the V gene TRBV7-9, with D perhaps matching TRBD2 (5 bases). The CDR3 extends over 14 amino acids. CDR1 is SEHNR and CDR2 is FQNEAQ in the germline V gene (reference sequence). The chain's CDR3 is CASSYSTVRETQHF. CDR3 DNA: TGTGCCAGCAGTTACTCGACCGTTAGGGAGACCCAGCACTTC.

This chain connects TRBV4-2 to TRBJ1-6; D not certain. This CDR3 contains 15 residues. The V gene lost 4 bases and the J gene lost 9 bases, with 16 bases spanning the gap. CDR1 is LGHNA and CDR2 is YNFKEQ in the germline V gene. CDR3 nucleotide sequence: TGTGCCAGCAGCCCTTACGATTCCGGCGGTTCACCCCTCCACTTT. Translating it yields CASSPYDSGGSPLHF.